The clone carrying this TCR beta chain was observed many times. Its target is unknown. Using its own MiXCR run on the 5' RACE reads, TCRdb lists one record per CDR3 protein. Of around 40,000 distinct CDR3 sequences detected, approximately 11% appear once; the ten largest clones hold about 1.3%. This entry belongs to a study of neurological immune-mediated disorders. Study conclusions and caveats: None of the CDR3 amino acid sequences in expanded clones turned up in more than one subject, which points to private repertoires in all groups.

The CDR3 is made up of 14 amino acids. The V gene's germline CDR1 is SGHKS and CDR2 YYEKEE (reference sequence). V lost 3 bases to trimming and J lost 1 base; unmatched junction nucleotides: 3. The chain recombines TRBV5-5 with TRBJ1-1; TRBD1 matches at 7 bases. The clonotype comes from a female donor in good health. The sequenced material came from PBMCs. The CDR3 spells CASSSTGTNTEAFF. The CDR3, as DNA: TGTGCCAGCAGCTCGACAGGGACGAACACTGAAGCTTTCTTT.